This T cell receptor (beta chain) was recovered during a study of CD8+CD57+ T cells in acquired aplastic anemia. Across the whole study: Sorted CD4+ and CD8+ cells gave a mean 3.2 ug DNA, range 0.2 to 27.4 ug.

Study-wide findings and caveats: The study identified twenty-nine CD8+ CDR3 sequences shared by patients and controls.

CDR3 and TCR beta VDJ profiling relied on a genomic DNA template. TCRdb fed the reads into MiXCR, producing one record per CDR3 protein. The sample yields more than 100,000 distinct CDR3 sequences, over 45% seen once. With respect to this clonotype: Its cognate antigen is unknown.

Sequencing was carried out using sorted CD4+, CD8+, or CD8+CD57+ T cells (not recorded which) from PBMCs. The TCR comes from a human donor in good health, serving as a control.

The CDR3 region is CATSSRTSGVKNNEQFF. DNA of the CDR3: TGTGCCACCAGCAGTCGGACTAGCGGGGTTAAAAACAATGAGCAGTTCTTC. The gene calls are TRBV15 and TRBJ2-1; TRBD2 matches 12 bases. This CDR3 spans 17 amino acids. Germline V gene lookup returns CDR1 LNHNV and CDR2 YYDKDF (reference sequence). V lost 3 bases and J lost 5; bases outside the gene matches: 8.